The rows below give T cell receptor beta chains drawn from one sample of a study of T cell responses to AZD1222 COVID-19 vaccine. Some clones are missing from TCRdb's copy, which holds only in-frame ones; the method was immunoSEQ multiplex PCR. The profile covers 120,000 to 150,000 clones, with around 90% appearing a single time and roughly 2.8% taken by the ten largest. Here the sequenced sample was peripheral blood, taken on day 0 of MenACWY control vaccination. The source is an adult in good health. Each CDR3 is given with its conserved first and last residue. A D gene is named only where the DNA matches it firmly. Some rows have no size entry. The others give once, few or many, or a class for an expanded clone.

J gene: TRBJ2-1
D gene: NA
clone size: NA
V gene: TRBV7-9
CDR3 protein: CASSLYWRNNEQFF
CDR3 DNA: TGTGCCAGCAGCCTGTACTGGAGGAACAATGAGCAGTTCTTC

J gene: TRBJ1-2
D gene: NA
clone size: NA
V gene: TRBV3-1/TRBV3-2
CDR3 protein: CASSQGGLLSHGYTF
CDR3 DNA: TGTGCCAGCAGCCAAGGAGGTCTTCTCTCGCATGGCTACACCTTC

J gene: TRBJ1-1
D gene: NA
clone size: NA
V gene: TRBV11-2
CDR3 protein: CASTSREWRNTEAFF
CDR3 DNA: TGTGCCAGCACCTCGCGTGAGTGGAGGAACACTGAAGCTTTCTTT

J gene: TRBJ1-3
D gene: TRBD1
clone size: NA
V gene: TRBV6-5
CDR3 protein: CASSYSGGGGNTIYF
CDR3 DNA: TGTGCCAGCAGTTACTCAGGGGGCGGTGGAAACACCATATATTTT

J gene: TRBJ2-1
D gene: NA
clone size: NA
V gene: TRBV7-3
CDR3 protein: CASSLTLPSEQFF
CDR3 DNA: TGTGCCAGCAGCTTAACACTGCCGTCCGAGCAGTTCTTC

J gene: TRBJ1-1
D gene: NA
clone size: NA
V gene: TRBV7-3
CDR3 protein: CASSQGNTEAFF
CDR3 DNA: TGTGCCAGCAGCCAGGGGAACACTGAAGCTTTCTTT

J gene: TRBJ2-5
D gene: NA
clone size: NA
V gene: TRBV12-3/TRBV12-4
CDR3 protein: CASSFGGVTQYF
CDR3 DNA: TGTGCCAGCAGTTTTGGGGGAGTGACCCAGTACTTC

J gene: TRBJ1-6
D gene: NA
clone size: NA
V gene: TRBV5-1
CDR3 protein: CASSSLHF
CDR3 DNA: TGCGCCAGCAGCTCCCTCCACTTT

J gene: TRBJ1-4
D gene: TRBD1
clone size: NA
V gene: TRBV30
CDR3 protein: CAWRSRAGGPDPTNEKLFF
CDR3 DNA: TGTGCCTGGAGAAGTCGGGCAGGGGGTCCAGACCCAACTAATGAAAAACTGTTTTTT

J gene: TRBJ2-3
D gene: TRBD2
clone size: NA
V gene: TRBV7-9
CDR3 protein: CASSLVVQGGGDTQYF
CDR3 DNA: TGTGCCAGCAGCTTAGTAGTGCAGGGCGGGGGGGATACGCAGTATTTT

J gene: TRBJ2-3
D gene: TRBD1
clone size: NA
V gene: TRBV19
CDR3 protein: CASSIVGQGAADTQYF
CDR3 DNA: TGTGCCAGTAGTATAGTCGGACAGGGGGCCGCAGATACGCAGTATTTT

J gene: TRBJ1-5
D gene: NA
clone size: NA
V gene: TRBV15
CDR3 protein: CATSRDYSGNQPQHF
CDR3 DNA: TGTGCCACCAGCAGAGATTACTCGGGCAATCAGCCCCAGCATTTT

J gene: TRBJ2-2
D gene: TRBD2
clone size: once
V gene: TRBV4-2
CDR3 protein: CASSRQGLAGGRGTGELFF
CDR3 DNA: TGTGCCAGCAGCCGTCAGGGACTAGCGGGAGGCCGGGGCACCGGGGAGCTGTTTTTT

J gene: TRBJ2-1
D gene: TRBD2
clone size: NA
V gene: TRBV28
CDR3 protein: CASTLAGDYEQFF
CDR3 DNA: TGTGCCAGCACCCTAGCGGGAGATTATGAGCAGTTCTTC

J gene: TRBJ2-7
D gene: NA
clone size: NA
V gene: TRBV10-3
CDR3 protein: CAISDLKHGVYEQYF
CDR3 DNA: TGTGCCATCAGTGACCTTAAGCACGGGGTATACGAGCAGTACTTC

J gene: TRBJ2-5
D gene: NA
clone size: NA
V gene: TRBV18
CDR3 protein: CASSPQETQYF
CDR3 DNA: TGTGCCAGCTCTCCTCAAGAGACCCAGTACTTC

J gene: TRBJ1-3
D gene: NA
clone size: NA
V gene: TRBV2
CDR3 protein: CASRSDGPGNTIYF
CDR3 DNA: TGTGCCAGCAGGTCGGACGGACCTGGAAACACCATATATTTT

J gene: TRBJ1-1
D gene: NA
clone size: many
V gene: TRBV27
CDR3 protein: CASSPYPGAEAFF
CDR3 DNA: TGTGCCAGCAGCCCTTACCCCGGGGCTGAAGCTTTCTTT

J gene: TRBJ1-1
D gene: TRBD1
clone size: NA
V gene: TRBV3-1/TRBV3-2
CDR3 protein: CASALTGSTEAFF
CDR3 DNA: TGTGCCAGCGCGTTGACAGGGTCCACTGAAGCTTTCTTT

J gene: TRBJ1-1
D gene: NA
clone size: once
V gene: TRBV7-9
CDR3 protein: CASSPRNTEAFF
CDR3 DNA: TGTGCCAGCAGCCCCAGAAACACTGAAGCTTTCTTT